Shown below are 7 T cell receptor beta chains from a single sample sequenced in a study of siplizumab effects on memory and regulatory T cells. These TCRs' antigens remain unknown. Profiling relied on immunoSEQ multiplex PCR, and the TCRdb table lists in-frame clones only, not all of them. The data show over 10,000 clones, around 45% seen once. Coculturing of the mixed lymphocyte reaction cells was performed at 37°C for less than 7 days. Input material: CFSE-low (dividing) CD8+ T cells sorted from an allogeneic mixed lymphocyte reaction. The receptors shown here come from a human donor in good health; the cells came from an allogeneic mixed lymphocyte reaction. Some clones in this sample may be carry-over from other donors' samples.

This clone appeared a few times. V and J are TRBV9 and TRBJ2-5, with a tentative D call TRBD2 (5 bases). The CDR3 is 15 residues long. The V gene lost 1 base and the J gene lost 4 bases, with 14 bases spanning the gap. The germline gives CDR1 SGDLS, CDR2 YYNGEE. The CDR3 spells CASSVFPRETETQYF. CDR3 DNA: TGTGCCAGCAGCGTATTCCCCCGGGAAACAGAGACCCAGTACTTC.

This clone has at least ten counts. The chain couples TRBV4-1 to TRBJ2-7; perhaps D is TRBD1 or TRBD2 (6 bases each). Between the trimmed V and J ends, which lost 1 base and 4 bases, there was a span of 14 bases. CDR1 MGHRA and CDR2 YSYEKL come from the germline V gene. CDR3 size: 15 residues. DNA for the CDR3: TGCGCCAGCAGCCAAGTATTAGGGGGGCCTTACGAGCAGTACTTC. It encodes CASSQVLGGPYEQYF.

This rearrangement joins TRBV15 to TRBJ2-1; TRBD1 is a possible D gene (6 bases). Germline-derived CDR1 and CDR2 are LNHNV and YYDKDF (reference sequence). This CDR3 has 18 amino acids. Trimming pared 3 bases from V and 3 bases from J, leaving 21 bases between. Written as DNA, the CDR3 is TGTGCCACCAGCAGCCTTAACTCCGGACAGAATTTCTACAATGAGCAGTTCTTC. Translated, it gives CATSSLNSGQNFYNEQFF.

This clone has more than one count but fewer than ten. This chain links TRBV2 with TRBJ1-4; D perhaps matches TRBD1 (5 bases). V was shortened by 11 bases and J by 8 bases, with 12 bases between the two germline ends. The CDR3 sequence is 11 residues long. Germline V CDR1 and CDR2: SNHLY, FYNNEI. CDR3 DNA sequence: TGTGCCGGGTCCAGGGTGGAAAAACTGTTTTTT. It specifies CAGSRVEKLFF.

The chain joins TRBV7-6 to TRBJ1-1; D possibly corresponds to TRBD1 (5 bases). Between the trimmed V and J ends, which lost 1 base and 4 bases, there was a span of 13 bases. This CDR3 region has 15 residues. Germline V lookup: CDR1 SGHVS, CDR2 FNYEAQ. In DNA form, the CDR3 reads TGTGCCAGCAGCTTAGTGGTTGAGGGGAGCACTGAAGCTTTCTTT. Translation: CASSLVVEGSTEAFF.

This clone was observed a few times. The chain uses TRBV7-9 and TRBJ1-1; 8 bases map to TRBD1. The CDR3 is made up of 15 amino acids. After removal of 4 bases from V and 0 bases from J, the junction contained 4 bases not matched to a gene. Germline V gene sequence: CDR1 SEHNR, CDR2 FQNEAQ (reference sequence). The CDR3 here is CASSWDRSMNTEAFF. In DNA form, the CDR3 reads TGTGCCAGCAGCTGGGACAGGAGCATGAACACTGAAGCTTTCTTT. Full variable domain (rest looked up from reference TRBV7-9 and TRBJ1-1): DTGVSQNPRHKITKRGQNVTFRCDPISEHNRLYWYRQTLGQGPEFLTYFQNEAQLEKSRLLSDRFSAERPKGSFSTLEIQRTEQGDSAMYLCASSWDRSMNTEAFFGQGTRLTVV.

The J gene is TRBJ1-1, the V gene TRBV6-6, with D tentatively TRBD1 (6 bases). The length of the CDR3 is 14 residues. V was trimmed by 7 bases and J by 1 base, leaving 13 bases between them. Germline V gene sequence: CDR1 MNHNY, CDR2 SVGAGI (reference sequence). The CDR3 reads CASTTDSANTEAFF. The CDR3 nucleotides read TGTGCCAGCACCACGGACAGTGCGAACACTGAAGCTTTCTTT.